These T cell receptor beta chains were read from a single sample in a study of blood T cell repertoires in COVID-19. Libraries were prepared by immunoSEQ multiplex PCR; TCRdb keeps only in-frame clonotypes and omits some of them. The sample has around 360,000 clones, approximately 87% seen once; the top ten hold more than 9%. Sequenced input: peripheral blood. Receptors were obtained from a woman aged 30 to 39 with COVID-19, enrolled during active disease. CDR3s include the opening cysteine and the closing phenylalanine or tryptophan. The D gene is left open where the match is weak. Size tells how often a clone was seen (once, few, many) or the class of an expanded clone, and some rows leave it out.

>NA|NA|TRBV7-2|TRBJ1-3
CASSSRQVTTIYF
TGTGCCAGCAGCTCCAGACAGGTCACCACCATATATTTT
>NA|NA|TRBV28|TRBJ1-4
CASSPLAAGEKLFF
TGTGCCAGCAGCCCCCTCGCAGCGGGCGAAAAACTGTTTTTT
>NA|NA|TRBV7-2|TRBJ2-1
CASSWGSGLYNEQFF
TGTGCCAGCAGCTGGGGGTCGGGACTCTACAATGAGCAGTTCTTC
>NA|TRBD2|TRBV10-3|TRBJ2-7
CAISESEGGSEQYF
TGTGCCATCAGTGAGTCGGAGGGAGGGTCCGAGCAGTACTTC
>NA|NA|TRBV7-2|TRBJ2-7
CASRSGFSYEQYF
TGTGCCAGCAGATCCGGGTTCTCCTACGAGCAGTACTTC
>NA|TRBD1|TRBV11-1|TRBJ2-5
CASSLAGQGQETQYF
TGTGCCAGCAGCTTAGCGGGACAGGGCCAAGAGACCCAGTACTTC
>NA|TRBD2|TRBV7-8|TRBJ2-1
CASSLKAGGGNEQFF
TGTGCCAGCAGCTTAAAGGCGGGAGGAGGCAATGAGCAGTTCTTC
>NA|TRBD1|TRBV3-1/TRBV3-2|TRBJ2-7
CASSQKQGRSYEQYF
TGTGCCAGCAGCCAAAAACAGGGGCGATCCTACGAGCAGTACTTC
>NA|TRBD1|TRBV7-2|TRBJ2-7
CASSSRQGASYEQYF
TGTGCCAGCAGCTCCAGACAGGGGGCGTCCTACGAGCAGTACTTC
>NA|TRBD2|TRBV20-1|TRBJ2-3
CSASGVASGRADTQYF
TGCAGTGCTAGTGGCGTGGCTAGCGGGAGAGCAGATACGCAGTATTTT
>few|TRBD2|TRBV29-1|TRBJ2-1
CSVLTSGGYNEQFF
TGCAGCGTTCTGACTAGCGGGGGGTACAATGAGCAGTTCTTC
>NA|NA|TRBV30|TRBJ1-2
CAWSPKDWRGYTF
TGTGCCTGGAGTCCGAAGGACTGGCGCGGCTACACCTTC
>NA|NA|TRBV19|TRBJ2-5
CASSAAAETQYF
TGTGCCAGTAGTGCGGCGGCAGAGACCCAGTACTTC
>NA|TRBD1|TRBV7-9|TRBJ2-1
CASSSSDRGNEQFF
TGTGCCAGCAGCTCGTCGGACAGGGGAAATGAGCAGTTCTTC
>NA|NA|TRBV6-2/TRBV6-3|TRBJ2-7
CASSTGPGYEQYF
TGTGCCAGCAGTACAGGACCCGGCTACGAGCAGTACTTC
>NA|TRBD2|TRBV29-1|TRBJ2-2
CSAGTSGHTGELFF
TGCAGCGCCGGGACTAGCGGGCACACCGGGGAGCTGTTTTTT
>NA|NA|TRBV24-1|TRBJ2-7
CATSDGSSYEQYF
TGTGCCACCAGTGACGGGAGCTCCTACGAGCAGTACTTC
>NA|NA|TRBV4-2|TRBJ1-5
CASSQPQGRSNQPQHF
TGTGCCAGCAGCCAACCGCAGGGGCGAAGCAATCAGCCCCAGCATTTT
>NA|TRBD1|TRBV11-2|TRBJ2-7
CASSLEDRPLEQYF
TGTGCCAGCAGCTTGGAGGACAGGCCGCTGGAGCAGTACTTC
>NA|TRBD2|TRBV5-1|TRBJ2-5
CASSLSGTSVETQYF
TGCGCCAGCAGCCTGTCCGGGACTAGCGTTGAGACCCAGTACTTC
>NA|NA|TRBV30|TRBJ2-3
CAWCPGNTDTQYF
TGTGCCTGGTGCCCGGGGAACACAGATACGCAGTATTTT
>NA|TRBD2|TRBV19|TRBJ2-5
CAQGGSLQETQYF
TGTGCCCAGGGAGGGTCCTTACAAGAGACCCAGTACTTC
>NA|NA|TRBV7-3|TRBJ2-5
CASSLSPGTATQYF
TGTGCCAGCAGCTTAAGTCCCGGAACAGCGACCCAGTACTTC
>NA|NA|TRBV3-1/TRBV3-2|TRBJ2-5
CASSTGQGGETQYF
TGTGCCAGCAGCACCGGACAGGGAGGGGAGACCCAGTACTTC
>few|TRBD1|TRBV6-4|TRBJ2-3
CASSRDSSTDTQYF
TGTGCCAGCAGTCGGGACAGCTCCACAGATACGCAGTATTTT
>NA|TRBD2|TRBV9|TRBJ2-1
CASSVSIETSGTYNEQFF
TGTGCCAGCAGCGTGAGTATAGAGACTAGCGGGACCTACAATGAGCAGTTCTTC
>NA|NA|TRBV11-2|TRBJ2-5
CASSPTGLQETQYF
TGTGCCAGCAGCCCGACAGGACTTCAAGAGACCCAGTACTTC
>once|TRBD1|TRBV10-2|TRBJ2-7
CASSDYRGKGSYEQYF
TGCGCCAGCAGCGACTACAGGGGCAAAGGGTCCTACGAGCAGTACTTC
>NA|NA|TRBV19|TRBJ2-1
CASTTANNFYNEQFF
TGTGCCAGTACTACAGCTAATAACTTTTACAATGAGCAGTTCTTC
>NA|NA|TRBV2|TRBJ1-3
CASSGQFLSSGNTIYF
TGTGCCAGCAGTGGACAGTTCCTATCCTCTGGAAACACCATATATTTT
>NA|NA|TRBV7-2|TRBJ2-3
CASSLRRVRTDTQYF
TGTGCCAGCAGCTTGCGGCGGGTCCGGACAGATACGCAGTATTTT
>NA|NA|TRBV20-1|TRBJ1-3
CSADRGNTIYF
TGCAGTGCTGACAGGGGAAACACCATATATTTT
>NA|NA|TRBV19|TRBJ1-1
CASSIDRVDTEAFF
TGTGCCAGTAGTATCGACAGAGTTGACACTGAAGCTTTCTTT
>NA|TRBD1|TRBV6-5|TRBJ2-2
CASSWDRGQDGELFF
TGTGCCAGCAGTTGGGACAGGGGGCAGGACGGGGAGCTGTTTTTT
>NA|NA|TRBV30|TRBJ1-5
CAWSGTRYQPQHF
TGTGCCTGGAGTGGTACACGTTATCAGCCCCAGCATTTT
>once|NA|TRBV4-3|TRBJ2-1
CASSQDYASSYNEQFF
TGCGCCAGCAGCCAAGATTACGCGAGCTCCTACAATGAGCAGTTCTTC
>few|TRBD1|TRBV28|TRBJ1-1
CASSPPPRDRADEAFF
TGTGCCAGCAGTCCCCCACCCCGGGACAGGGCGGATGAAGCTTTCTTT
>NA|NA|TRBV28|TRBJ1-1
CASSLGGWYTEAFF
TGTGCCAGCAGTTTAGGGGGCTGGTACACTGAAGCTTTCTTT
>once|NA|TRBV2|TRBJ1-1
CASSEGGGYTEAFF
TGTGCCAGCAGTGAAGGGGGGGGTTACACTGAAGCTTTCTTT
>once|TRBD1|TRBV28|TRBJ2-7
CASRTGVYEQYF
TGTGCCAGCCGGACAGGGGTCTACGAGCAGTACTTC
>NA|TRBD1|TRBV5-1|TRBJ2-5
CASSWALRGLETQYF
TGCGCCAGCAGCTGGGCCCTGAGGGGGCTAGAGACCCAGTACTTC
>NA|TRBD2|TRBV28|TRBJ2-7
CASSGSGTILWEQYF
TGTGCCAGCAGTGGTTCGGGGACTATTCTCTGGGAGCAGTACTTC
>NA|TRBD1|TRBV27|TRBJ1-3
CASSKTGVLSSGNTIYF
TGTGCCAGCAGTAAAACAGGGGTGTTGTCTTCTGGAAACACCATATATTTT
>NA|TRBD1|TRBV29-1|TRBJ2-7
CSVGGQGVYEQYF
TGCAGCGTTGGAGGACAGGGGGTTTACGAGCAGTACTTC